The next 18 T cell receptor beta chains were all read from a single sample in a study of blood T cell repertoires in COVID-19. Profiling relied on immunoSEQ multiplex PCR, and the TCRdb table lists in-frame clones only, not all of them. The repertoire holds 130,000 to 150,000 clones, roughly 88% seen once, with roughly 8% in the top ten. The specimen sequenced was peripheral blood. Every receptor here comes from a woman aged 55-69 years with COVID-19, enrolled during active disease.

V gene TRBV19 combines with J gene TRBJ1-2; 7 bases are a match to TRBD1. The CDR3 contains 13 residues. Germline V gene sequence: CDR1 LNHDA, CDR2 SQIVND (reference sequence). V shed 7 bases and J 4 bases; nucleotides not matched to a gene: 6. CDR3 protein: CASTPGQTYGYTF. The CDR3, as DNA: TGTGCCAGTACCCCGGGACAGACCTATGGCTACACCTTC.

J is TRBJ1-3 and V is TRBV12-3 or TRBV12-4; D possibly corresponds to TRBD1 (5 bases). The ends were cut back, 5 bases at V and 6 bases at J, with 8 bases in the middle. The CDR3 spans 12 residues. The CDR3: CASSIGQNTIYF. Here the CDR3 DNA reads TGTGCCAGCAGTATTGGACAAAACACCATATATTTT.

This clone has more than one count but fewer than ten. The V gene is TRBV27, the J gene TRBJ1-2; 11 nucleotides align to TRBD1. The CDR3 contains 14 residues. In germline, CDR1 is MNHEY, CDR2 SMNVEV (reference sequence). V dropped 6 bases and J dropped 5; count of bases not matched to a gene: 5. DNA for the CDR3: TGTGCCAGCAGGCCTCGGGACAGGGGGTATGGCTACACCTTC. This codes for CASRPRDRGYGYTF.

The table lists this clone with a count of one. CDR3 protein: CASSRGQGLGQPQHF. CDR3 nucleotides: TGTGCCAGCAGCCGTGGACAGGGGTTGGGTCAGCCCCAGCATTTT. The chain links TRBV4-2 to TRBJ1-5, with 9 bases fitting TRBD1. The V gene end was trimmed by 4 bases and the J gene end by 6 bases; junction bases not matched to a gene: 7. Germline V lookup: CDR1 LGHNA, CDR2 YNFKEQ. The CDR3 totals 15 residues.

This chain joins TRBV9 and TRBJ2-3; TRBD2 matches 13 bases. With 4 bases clipped from V and 4 bases from J, the junction kept 6 bases outside the gene matches. Per the germline V gene, CDR1 is SGDLS and CDR2 is YYNGEE. The CDR3 is made up of 16 amino acids. The CDR3 coding sequence is TGTGCCAGCAGCATAACTAGCGGGGGGGCCCCAGATACGCAGTATTTT. Encoded protein: CASSITSGGAPDTQYF.

The chain has TRBV7-3 and TRBJ2-2; D perhaps matches TRBD1 (6 bases). Trimming took off 2 bases at V and 5 bases at J, with 15 bases between the two ends. Germline-derived CDR1 and CDR2 are SGHTA and FQGTGA. This CDR3 contains 16 residues. The CDR3 reads CASSLRGAGVTGELFF. The CDR3, as DNA: TGTGCCAGCAGCTTACGTGGTGCAGGGGTAACCGGGGAGCTGTTTTTT. The whole variable domain, filled in from reference TRBV7-3 and TRBJ2-2, reads GAGVSQTPSNKVTEKGKYVELRCDPISGHTALYWYRQSLGQGPEFLIYFQGTGAADDSGLPNDRFFAVRPEGSVSTLKIQRTERGDSAVYLCASSLRGAGVTGELFFGEGSRLTVL.

There are a few counts of this clone. The CDR3 reads CATKPGTGMGGEQFF. CDR3 nucleotides: TGTGCCACCAAACCCGGGACAGGGATGGGTGGGGAGCAGTTCTTC. This chain links TRBV15 with TRBJ2-1, with 9 bases matching TRBD1. CDR1 LNHNV and CDR2 YYDKDF come from the germline V gene (reference sequence). This CDR3 is built from 15 residues. The V and J ends lost 7 bases and 10 bases, in that order; junction bases with no gene match: 14. The variable domain in full, with the rest retrieved from reference TRBV15 and TRBJ2-1, is DAMVIQNPRYQVTQFGKPVTLSCSQTLNHNVMYWYQQKSSQAPKLLFHYYDKDFNNEADTPDNFQSRRPNTSFCFLDIRSPGLGDTAMYLCATKPGTGMGGEQFFGPGTRLTVL.

The genes are TRBV29-1 and TRBJ1-2; D might be TRBD1 (6 bases). CDR3 length: 11 residues. Germline loops: CDR1 SQVTM, CDR2 ANQGSEA. With 7 bases removed from V and 5 bases from J, the gap between germline ends came to 11 bases. Here the CDR3 DNA reads TGCAGCGGAACAGGGAATTATGGCTACACCTTC. Translated: CSGTGNYGYTF.

V and J are TRBV10-3 and TRBJ1-5; perhaps TRBD1 as D (6 bases). The CDR3 contains 15 residues. Per the germline V gene, CDR1 is ENHRY and CDR2 is SYGVKD. V was shortened by 4 bases and J by 1 base, with 11 bases between the two germline ends. CDR3 protein: CAISAQGLSNQPQHF. As DNA, the CDR3 is TGTGCCATCAGTGCGCAGGGGTTGAGCAATCAGCCCCAGCATTTT.

This chain connects TRBV27 to TRBJ2-7; D ambiguous. Germline V gives CDR1 MNHEY, CDR2 SMNVEV (reference sequence). V was trimmed by 0 bases and J by 4 bases, leaving 7 bases between them. The CDR3 loop spans 13 amino acids. DNA of the CDR3: TGTGCCAGCAGTTTATCTGTGCAGTACGAGCAGTACTTC. This translates into CASSLSVQYEQYF.

The chain is built from TRBV28 and TRBJ2-3, with a possible D match to TRBD1 (5 bases). The CDR3 totals 16 residues. Trimming left V 4 bases short and J 5 bases short, with 19 bases between. Germline values: CDR1 MDHEN, CDR2 SYDVKM. The CDR3 DNA follows: TGTGCCAGCAGTTCCCCCCTGGGCAGGGTAGTAGATACGCAGTATTTT. Translated, it gives CASSSPLGRVVDTQYF.

This clone was observed once. J is TRBJ1-1 and V is TRBV12-3 or TRBV12-4, with D possibly TRBD1 on 6 matching bases. The CDR3 has 13 amino acids. The ends were cut back, 8 bases at V and 4 bases at J, with 14 bases in the middle. CDR3: CASGLGTSTEAFF. CDR3 DNA: TGTGCCAGCGGTCTTGGGACAAGCACTGAAGCTTTCTTT.

This chain joins TRBV5-4 and TRBJ1-2, with D tentatively TRBD1 (6 bases). V was pared by 2 bases and J by 8 bases, with 13 bases between. The CDR3 extends over 13 amino acids. The germline V gene encodes CDR1 SGHNT and CDR2 YYREEE (reference sequence). Written as DNA, the CDR3 is TGTGCCAGCAGCTTAGGGGGATCGGACGGCTACACCTTC. The encoded protein is CASSLGGSDGYTF.

Only a few counts were recorded for this clone. The chain is built from TRBV7-2 and TRBJ2-1; 8 nucleotides match TRBD1. V gave up 5 bases and J gave up 8 bases; unmatched junction bases: 2. Germline CDR1 is SGHTA and CDR2 is FQGNSA. The CDR3 covers 12 residues. CDR3 region: CASSQTGDEQFF. The CDR3 nucleotides are TGTGCCAGCAGCCAGACAGGGGATGAGCAGTTCTTC.

The genes are TRBV27 and TRBJ2-7; tentatively, D is TRBD1 (6 bases). Looked up from germline, CDR1 is MNHEY and CDR2 is SMNVEV (reference sequence). The CDR3 is made up of 16 amino acids. CDR3 in amino acids: CASTQRDLKPGTRGSV. The CDR3 DNA reads as TGTGCCAGCACCCAAAGAGATCTCAAACCCGGGACAAGGGGGTCGGTC.

The genes are TRBV2 and TRBJ2-1; tentative D call: TRBD2 (5 bases). There are 16 residues in the CDR3. V lost 5 bases and J 0 bases, leaving 14 bases between the germline ends. Germline V lookup: CDR1 SNHLY, CDR2 FYNNEI. CDR3 protein: CASSRASPSSYNEQFF. Written as DNA, the CDR3 is TGTGCCAGCAGTCGGGCTAGCCCCTCCTCCTACAATGAGCAGTTCTTC.

The rearrangement links TRBV7-6 to TRBJ2-7, with 9 bases fitting TRBD1. Trimming cost V 3 bases and J 3 bases; bases outside gene matches: 9. The CDR3 loop spans 16 amino acids. Germline lookup yields CDR1 SGHVS and CDR2 FNYEAQ. CDR3 residues: CASSFLTGTGFYEQYF. The CDR3 DNA reads TGTGCCAGCAGCTTCTTGACCGGGACAGGGTTCTACGAGCAGTACTTC. Full variable domain (missing parts from reference TRBV7-6 and TRBJ2-7): GAGVSQSPRYKVTKRGQDVALRCDPISGHVSLYWYRQALGQGPEFLTYFNYEAQQDKSGLPNDRFSAERPEGSISTLTIQRTEQRDSAMYRCASSFLTGTGFYEQYFGPGTRLTVT.

This clone came up a few times. The rearrangement joins TRBV6-5 to TRBJ2-5; TRBD2 matches 11 bases. The CDR3 contains 16 residues. Germline V gene sequence: CDR1 MNHEY, CDR2 SVGAGI. J lost 1 base, V lost 2 bases, and 3 bases had no gene match. The CDR3 DNA is TGTGCCAGCAGTTACGGGACTAGCGGAGGCCAAGAGACCCAGTACTTC. Its translation: CASSYGTSGGQETQYF.